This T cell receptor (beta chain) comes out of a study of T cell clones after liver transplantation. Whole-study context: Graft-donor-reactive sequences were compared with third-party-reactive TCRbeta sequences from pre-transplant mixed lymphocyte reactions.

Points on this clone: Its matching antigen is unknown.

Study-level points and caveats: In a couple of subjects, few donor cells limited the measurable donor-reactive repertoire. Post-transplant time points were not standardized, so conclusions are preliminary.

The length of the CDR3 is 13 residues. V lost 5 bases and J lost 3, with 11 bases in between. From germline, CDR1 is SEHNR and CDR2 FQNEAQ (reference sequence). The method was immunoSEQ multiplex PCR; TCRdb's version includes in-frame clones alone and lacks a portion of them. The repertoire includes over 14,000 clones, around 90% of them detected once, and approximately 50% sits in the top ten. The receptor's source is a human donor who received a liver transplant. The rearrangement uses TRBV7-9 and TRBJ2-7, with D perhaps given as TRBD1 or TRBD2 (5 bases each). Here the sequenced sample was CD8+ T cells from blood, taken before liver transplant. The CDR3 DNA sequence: TGTGCCAGCAGCCCGGGACCCAACTACGAGCAGTACTTC. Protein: CASSPGPNYEQYF.